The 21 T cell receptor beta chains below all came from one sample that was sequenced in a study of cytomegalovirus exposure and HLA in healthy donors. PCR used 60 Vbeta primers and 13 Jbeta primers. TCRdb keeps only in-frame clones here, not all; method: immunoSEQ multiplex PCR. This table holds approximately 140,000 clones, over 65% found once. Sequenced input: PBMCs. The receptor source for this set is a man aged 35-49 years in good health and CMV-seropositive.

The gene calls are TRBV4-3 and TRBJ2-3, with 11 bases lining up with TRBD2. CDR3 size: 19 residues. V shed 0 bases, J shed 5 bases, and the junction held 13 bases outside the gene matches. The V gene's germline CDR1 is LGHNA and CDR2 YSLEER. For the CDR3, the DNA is TGCGCCAGCAGCCAAGAAGGGCCCTGGGGTAGCGGGAGGGTAGATACGCAGTATTTT. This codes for CASSQEGPWGSGRVDTQYF.

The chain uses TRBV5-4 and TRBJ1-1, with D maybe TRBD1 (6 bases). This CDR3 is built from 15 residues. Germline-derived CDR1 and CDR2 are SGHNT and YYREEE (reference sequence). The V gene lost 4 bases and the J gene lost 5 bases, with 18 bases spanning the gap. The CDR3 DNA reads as TGTGCCAGCAGCCACAGGGAGACAGTCTCGACTGAAGCTTTCTTT. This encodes CASSHRETVSTEAFF. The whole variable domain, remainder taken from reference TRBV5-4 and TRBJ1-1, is ETGVTQSPTHLIKTRGQQVTLRCSSQSGHNTVSWYQQALGQGPQFIFQYYREEENGRGNFPPRFSGLQFPNYSSELNVNALELDDSALYLCASSHRETVSTEAFFGQGTRLTVV.

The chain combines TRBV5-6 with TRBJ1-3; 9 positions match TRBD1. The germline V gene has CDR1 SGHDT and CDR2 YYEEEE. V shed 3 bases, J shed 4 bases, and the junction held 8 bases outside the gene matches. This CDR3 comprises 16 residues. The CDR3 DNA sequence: TGTGCCAGCAGCTGGGGTGACAGGGGGTACGGAAACACCATATATTTT. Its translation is CASSWGDRGYGNTIYF.

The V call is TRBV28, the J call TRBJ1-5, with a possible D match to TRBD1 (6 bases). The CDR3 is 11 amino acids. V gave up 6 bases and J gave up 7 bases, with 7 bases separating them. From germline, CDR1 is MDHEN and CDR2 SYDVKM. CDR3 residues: CASRGHQPQHF. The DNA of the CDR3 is TGTGCCAGCAGGGGACACCAGCCCCAGCATTTT.

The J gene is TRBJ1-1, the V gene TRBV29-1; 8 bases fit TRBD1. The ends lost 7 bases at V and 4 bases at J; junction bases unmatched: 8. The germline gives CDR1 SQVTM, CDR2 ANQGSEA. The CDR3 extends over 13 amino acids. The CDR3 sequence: CSAGRDRSTEAFF. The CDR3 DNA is TGCAGCGCGGGTCGGGACAGGTCCACTGAAGCTTTCTTT.

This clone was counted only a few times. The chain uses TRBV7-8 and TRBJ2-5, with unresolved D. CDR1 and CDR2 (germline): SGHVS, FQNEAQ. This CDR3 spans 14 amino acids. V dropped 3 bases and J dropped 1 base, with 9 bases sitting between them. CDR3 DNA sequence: TGTGCCAGCAGCTTCACTCAAATCCAAGAGACCCAGTACTTC. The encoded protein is CASSFTQIQETQYF. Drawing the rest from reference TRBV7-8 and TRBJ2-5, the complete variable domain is GAGVSQSPRYKVAKRGQDVALRCDPISGHVSLFWYQQALGQGPEFLTYFQNEAQLDKSGLPSDRFFAERPEGSVSTLKIQRTQQEDSAVYLCASSFTQIQETQYFGPGTRLLVL.

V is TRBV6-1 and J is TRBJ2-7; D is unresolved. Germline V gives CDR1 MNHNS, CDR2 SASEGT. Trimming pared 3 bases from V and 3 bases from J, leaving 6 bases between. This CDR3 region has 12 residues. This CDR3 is CASSDQYYEQYF. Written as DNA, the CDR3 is TGTGCCAGCAGTGACCAGTACTACGAGCAGTACTTC.

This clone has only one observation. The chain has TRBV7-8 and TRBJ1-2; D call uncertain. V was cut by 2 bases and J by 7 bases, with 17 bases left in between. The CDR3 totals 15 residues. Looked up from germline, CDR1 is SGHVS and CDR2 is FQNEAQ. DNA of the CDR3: TGTGCCAGCAGCTTATTGACGGTGAGGCTCTCTGGCTACACCTTC. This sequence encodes CASSLLTVRLSGYTF.

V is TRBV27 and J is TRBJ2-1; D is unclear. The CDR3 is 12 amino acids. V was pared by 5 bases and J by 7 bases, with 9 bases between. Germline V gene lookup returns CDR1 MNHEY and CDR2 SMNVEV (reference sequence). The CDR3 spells CASSTGGNEQFF. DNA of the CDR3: TGTGCCAGCAGTACGGGTGGGAATGAGCAGTTCTTC.

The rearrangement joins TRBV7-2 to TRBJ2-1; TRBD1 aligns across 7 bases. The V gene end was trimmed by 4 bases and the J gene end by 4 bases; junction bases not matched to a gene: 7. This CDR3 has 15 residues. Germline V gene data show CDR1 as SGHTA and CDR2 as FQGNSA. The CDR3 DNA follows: TGTGCCAGCAGCTATCCCGGGACAGAGTACAATGAGCAGTTCTTC. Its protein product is CASSYPGTEYNEQFF.

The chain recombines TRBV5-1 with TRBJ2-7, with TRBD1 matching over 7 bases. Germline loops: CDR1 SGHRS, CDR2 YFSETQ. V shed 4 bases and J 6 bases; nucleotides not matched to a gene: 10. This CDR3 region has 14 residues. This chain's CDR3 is CASSERGLAGEQYF. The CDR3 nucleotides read TGCGCCAGCAGCGAGAGGGGGCTAGCAGGCGAGCAGTACTTC.

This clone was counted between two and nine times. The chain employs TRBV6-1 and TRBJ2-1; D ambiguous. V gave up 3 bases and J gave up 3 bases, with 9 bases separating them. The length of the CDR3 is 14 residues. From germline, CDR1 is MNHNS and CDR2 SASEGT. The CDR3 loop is CASSDFRGYNEQFF. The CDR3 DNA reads TGTGCCAGCAGTGACTTTAGAGGCTACAATGAGCAGTTCTTC.

The CDR3 here is CASRQGNTEAFF. The CDR3 DNA follows: TGTGCCAGTAGACAGGGAAACACTGAAGCTTTCTTT. This chain connects TRBV6-1 to TRBJ1-1, with TRBD1 matching over 7 bases. CDR3 length equals 12 residues. Per germline, CDR1 MNHNS and CDR2 SASEGT. With 9 bases clipped from V and 2 bases from J, the junction kept 3 bases outside the gene matches.

CDR3 amino acids: CASTLVTGGTEAFF. CDR3 DNA sequence: TGTGCCAGCACCCTAGTTACAGGGGGCACTGAAGCTTTCTTT. The chain uses TRBV11-2 and TRBJ1-1; 8 bases are a match to TRBD1. With V trimmed by 7 bases and J by 4 bases, 8 bases remained unmatched. Germline lookup yields CDR1 SGHAT and CDR2 FQNNGV. This CDR3 has 14 amino acids.

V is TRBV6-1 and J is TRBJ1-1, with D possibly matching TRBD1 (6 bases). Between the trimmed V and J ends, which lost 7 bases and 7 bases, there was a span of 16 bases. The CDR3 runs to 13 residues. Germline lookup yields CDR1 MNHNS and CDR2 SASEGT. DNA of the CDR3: TGTGCCAGCAAAAAGTCAGGGGCGCTTGAAGCTTTCTTT. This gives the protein CASKKSGALEAFF.

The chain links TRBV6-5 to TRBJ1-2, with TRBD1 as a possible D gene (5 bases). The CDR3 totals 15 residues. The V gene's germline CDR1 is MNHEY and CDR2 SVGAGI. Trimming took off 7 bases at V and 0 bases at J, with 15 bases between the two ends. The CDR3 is CASTQRGSANYGYTF. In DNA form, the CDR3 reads TGTGCCAGCACCCAAAGGGGCTCAGCTAACTATGGCTACACCTTC.

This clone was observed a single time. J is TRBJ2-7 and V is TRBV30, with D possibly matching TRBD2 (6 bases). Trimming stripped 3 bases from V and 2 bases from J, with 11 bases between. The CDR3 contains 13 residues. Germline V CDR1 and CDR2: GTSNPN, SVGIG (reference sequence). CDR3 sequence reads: CAWRRGQPYEQYF. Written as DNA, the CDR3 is TGTGCCTGGAGGCGGGGTCAACCCTACGAGCAGTACTTC.

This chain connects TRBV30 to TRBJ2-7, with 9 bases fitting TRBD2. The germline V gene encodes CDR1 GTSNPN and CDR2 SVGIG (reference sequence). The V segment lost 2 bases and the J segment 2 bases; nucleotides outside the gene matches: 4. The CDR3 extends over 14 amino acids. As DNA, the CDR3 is TGTGCCTGGAGTAGGCTAGCGGGAACCTACGAGCAGTACTTC. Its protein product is CAWSRLAGTYEQYF.

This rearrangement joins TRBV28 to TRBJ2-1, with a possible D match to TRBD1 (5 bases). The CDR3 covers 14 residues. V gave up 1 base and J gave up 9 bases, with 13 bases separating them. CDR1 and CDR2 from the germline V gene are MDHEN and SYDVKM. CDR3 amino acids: CASSLSQGESEQFF. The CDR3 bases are TGTGCCAGCAGTTTATCCCAAGGGGAAAGTGAGCAGTTCTTC.

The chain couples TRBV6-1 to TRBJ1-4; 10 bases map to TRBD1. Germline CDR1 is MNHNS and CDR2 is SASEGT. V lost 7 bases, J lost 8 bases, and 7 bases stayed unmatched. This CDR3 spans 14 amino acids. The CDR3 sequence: CASKGTGAWEKLFF. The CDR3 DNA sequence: TGTGCCAGCAAAGGGACAGGGGCATGGGAAAAACTGTTTTTT.

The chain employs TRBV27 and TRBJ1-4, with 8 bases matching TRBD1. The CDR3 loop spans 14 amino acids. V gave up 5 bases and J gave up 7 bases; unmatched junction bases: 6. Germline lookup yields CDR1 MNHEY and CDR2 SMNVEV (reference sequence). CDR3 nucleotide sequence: TGTGCCAGCAGTCAACAGGGGGATGGTGAAAAACTGTTTTTT. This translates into CASSQQGDGEKLFF.